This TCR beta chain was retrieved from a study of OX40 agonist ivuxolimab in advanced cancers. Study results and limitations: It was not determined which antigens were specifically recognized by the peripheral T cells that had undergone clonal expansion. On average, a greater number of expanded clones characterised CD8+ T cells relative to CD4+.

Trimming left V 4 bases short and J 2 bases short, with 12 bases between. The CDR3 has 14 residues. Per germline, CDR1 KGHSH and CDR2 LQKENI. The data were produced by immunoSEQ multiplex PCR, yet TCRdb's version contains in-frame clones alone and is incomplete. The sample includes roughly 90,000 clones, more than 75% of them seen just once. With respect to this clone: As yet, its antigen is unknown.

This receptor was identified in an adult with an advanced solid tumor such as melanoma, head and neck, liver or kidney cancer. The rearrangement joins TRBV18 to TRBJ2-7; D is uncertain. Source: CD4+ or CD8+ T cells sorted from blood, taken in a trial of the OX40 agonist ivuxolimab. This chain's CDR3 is CASSRSQQTYEQYF. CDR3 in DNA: TGTGCCAGCTCACGATCACAGCAAACCTACGAGCAGTACTTC.